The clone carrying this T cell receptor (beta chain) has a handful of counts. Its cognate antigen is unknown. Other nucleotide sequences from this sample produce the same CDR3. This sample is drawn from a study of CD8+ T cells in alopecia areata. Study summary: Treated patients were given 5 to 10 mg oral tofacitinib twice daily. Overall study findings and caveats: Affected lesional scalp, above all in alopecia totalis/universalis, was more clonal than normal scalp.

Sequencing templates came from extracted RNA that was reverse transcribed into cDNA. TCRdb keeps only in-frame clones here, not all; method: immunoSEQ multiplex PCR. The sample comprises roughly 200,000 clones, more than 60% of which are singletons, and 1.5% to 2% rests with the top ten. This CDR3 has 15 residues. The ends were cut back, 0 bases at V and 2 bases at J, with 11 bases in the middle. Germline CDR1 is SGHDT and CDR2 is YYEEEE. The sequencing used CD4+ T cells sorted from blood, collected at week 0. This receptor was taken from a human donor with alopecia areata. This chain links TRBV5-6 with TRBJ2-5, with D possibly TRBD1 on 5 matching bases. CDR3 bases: TGTGCCAGCAGCTTGGCGGGTAGGGGACAAGAGACCCAGTACTTC. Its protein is CASSLAGRGQETQYF.